Listed below are T cell receptor beta chains from one sample, sequenced in a study of shared clonotypes between healthy human individuals. Here immunoSEQ multiplex PCR was the method, and the copy in TCRdb shows in-frame clones only, minus some. The sample lists some 700,000 clones, 90% occurring once. Specimen: memory CD8+ T cells from PBMCs. These receptors were obtained from a man aged 18 to 29 in good health. Some clones in this sample may be carry-over from other donors' samples. The CDR3 runs from the conserved cysteine through the conserved F or W. D genes are given only for firm matches. Only part of the rows carry a size: once, few, many, or a class if the clone is expanded.

d_gene: .; v_gene: TRBV5-1; j_gene: TRBJ2-1; abundance: .; CDR3aa: CASSPDMTDKAYNEQFF; CDR3nt: TGCGCCAGCAGCCCTGACATGACGGACAAGGCCTACAATGAGCAGTTCTTC
d_gene: TRBD2; v_gene: TRBV27; j_gene: TRBJ2-1; abundance: .; CDR3aa: CASSFGRELAGGDEQFF; CDR3nt: TGTGCCAGCAGTTTCGGTCGCGAACTAGCGGGAGGAGATGAGCAGTTCTTC
d_gene: .; v_gene: TRBV11-3; j_gene: TRBJ2-2; abundance: .; CDR3aa: CASSLSRLGGYTGELFF; CDR3nt: TGTGCCAGCAGCTTGTCTAGACTAGGAGGCTACACCGGGGAGCTGTTTTTT
d_gene: .; v_gene: TRBV15; j_gene: TRBJ2-7; abundance: .; CDR3aa: CATSRGQRVDEQYF; CDR3nt: TGTGCCACCAGCAGAGGACAGAGGGTAGACGAGCAGTACTTC
d_gene: .; v_gene: TRBV6-5; j_gene: TRBJ1-1; abundance: .; CDR3aa: CASSYQGLTEAFF; CDR3nt: TGTGCCAGCAGTTACCAGGGGCTTACTGAAGCTTTCTTT
d_gene: .; v_gene: TRBV27; j_gene: TRBJ2-1; abundance: .; CDR3aa: CASTSFHMSSYNEQFF; CDR3nt: TGTGCCAGCACTTCGTTTCATATGAGCTCCTACAATGAGCAGTTCTTC
d_gene: TRBD2; v_gene: TRBV27; j_gene: TRBJ2-1; abundance: .; CDR3aa: CASSFLMGFQRELPRDEQFF; CDR3nt: TGTGCCAGCAGTTTTTTGATGGGGTTCCAGCGGGAGCTTCCTAGGGATGAGCAGTTCTTC
d_gene: .; v_gene: TRBV7-9; j_gene: TRBJ1-1; abundance: .; CDR3aa: CASSSRTNLVTEAFF; CDR3nt: TGTGCCAGCAGTTCCAGGACCAACTTAGTCACTGAAGCTTTCTTT
d_gene: .; v_gene: TRBV14; j_gene: TRBJ2-1; abundance: once; CDR3aa: CASSQDPWNEQFF; CDR3nt: TGTGCCAGCAGCCAAGACCCCTGGAATGAGCAGTTCTTC
d_gene: .; v_gene: TRBV10-2; j_gene: TRBJ1-2; abundance: .; CDR3aa: CASSESSPLWGYGYTF; CDR3nt: TGCGCCAGCAGTGAGTCCAGCCCCCTCTGGGGCTATGGCTACACCTTC
d_gene: TRBD1; v_gene: TRBV28; j_gene: TRBJ1-5; abundance: .; CDR3aa: CASSIYRGGNQPQHF; CDR3nt: TGTGCCAGCAGTATCTACAGGGGTGGGAATCAGCCCCAGCATTTT
d_gene: TRBD1; v_gene: TRBV28; j_gene: TRBJ2-7; abundance: .; CDR3aa: CASILNWRQGYSEQYF; CDR3nt: TGTGCCAGCATTTTGAATTGGAGACAGGGTTATAGCGAGCAGTACTTC
d_gene: .; v_gene: TRBV4-3; j_gene: TRBJ2-3; abundance: .; CDR3aa: CASSQDREVTDTQYF; CDR3nt: TGCGCCAGCAGCCAAGATAGGGAGGTTACAGATACGCAGTATTTT
d_gene: TRBD2; v_gene: TRBV6-1; j_gene: TRBJ2-3; abundance: .; CDR3aa: CASSEGREGYF; CDR3nt: TGTGCCAGCAGTGAAGGGCGGGAGGGGTATTTT
d_gene: .; v_gene: TRBV7-2; j_gene: TRBJ1-1; abundance: .; CDR3aa: CASSPGSAGGEAFF; CDR3nt: TGTGCCAGCAGCCCGGGATCCGCGGGTGGTGAAGCTTTCTTT
d_gene: TRBD2; v_gene: TRBV7-8; j_gene: TRBJ2-3; abundance: .; CDR3aa: CASSFGLAGRVADTQYF; CDR3nt: TGTGCCAGCAGCTTTGGACTAGCGGGGAGGGTGGCAGATACGCAGTATTTT
d_gene: .; v_gene: TRBV27; j_gene: TRBJ1-1; abundance: .; CDR3aa: CASSPYRDGNTEAFF; CDR3nt: TGTGCCAGCAGTCCCTACAGGGATGGGAACACTGAAGCTTTCTTT
d_gene: TRBD1; v_gene: TRBV2; j_gene: TRBJ2-7; abundance: .; CDR3aa: CASSEDRTGSEVYEQYF; CDR3nt: TGTGCCAGCAGTGAAGACCGGACAGGTAGCGAAGTATACGAGCAGTACTTC
d_gene: TRBD2; v_gene: TRBV28; j_gene: TRBJ2-5; abundance: .; CDR3aa: CAGRGRVGQETQYF; CDR3nt: TGTGCCGGGAGGGGCAGGGTTGGTCAAGAGACCCAGTACTTC
d_gene: .; v_gene: TRBV4-2; j_gene: TRBJ2-1; abundance: .; CDR3aa: CASSQDEGGSFSYNEQFF; CDR3nt: TGTGCCAGCAGCCAAGATGAAGGGGGGAGCTTTTCCTACAATGAGCAGTTCTTC
d_gene: .; v_gene: TRBV28; j_gene: TRBJ2-7; abundance: .; CDR3aa: CASSFYGKAYEQYF; CDR3nt: TGTGCCAGCAGTTTTTATGGCAAAGCCTACGAGCAGTACTTC
d_gene: .; v_gene: TRBV11-2; j_gene: TRBJ1-1; abundance: .; CDR3aa: CASSQYLNTEAFF; CDR3nt: TGTGCCAGCAGTCAGTATTTGAACACTGAAGCTTTCTTT
d_gene: .; v_gene: TRBV28; j_gene: TRBJ1-3; abundance: .; CDR3aa: CASSPGVSGNTIYF; CDR3nt: TGTGCCAGCAGCCCTGGGGTCTCTGGAAACACCATATATTTT
d_gene: TRBD2; v_gene: TRBV7-3; j_gene: TRBJ2-3; abundance: once; CDR3aa: CASSSIAGGRDTQYF; CDR3nt: TGTGCCAGCAGCTCCATAGCGGGAGGAAGAGATACGCAGTATTTT
d_gene: .; v_gene: TRBV5-4; j_gene: TRBJ2-1; abundance: .; CDR3aa: CASSPLPTDEQFF; CDR3nt: TGTGCCAGCAGCCCTCTCCCCACGGATGAGCAGTTCTTC
d_gene: .; v_gene: TRBV7-9; j_gene: TRBJ2-6; abundance: .; CDR3aa: CASSSNFGGSGANVLTF; CDR3nt: TGTGCCAGCAGCTCCAACTTCGGGGGCTCTGGGGCCAACGTCCTGACTTTC
d_gene: .; v_gene: TRBV15; j_gene: TRBJ2-1; abundance: .; CDR3aa: CATSTRWENEQFF; CDR3nt: TGTGCCACCAGCACCCGGTGGGAGAATGAGCAGTTCTTC